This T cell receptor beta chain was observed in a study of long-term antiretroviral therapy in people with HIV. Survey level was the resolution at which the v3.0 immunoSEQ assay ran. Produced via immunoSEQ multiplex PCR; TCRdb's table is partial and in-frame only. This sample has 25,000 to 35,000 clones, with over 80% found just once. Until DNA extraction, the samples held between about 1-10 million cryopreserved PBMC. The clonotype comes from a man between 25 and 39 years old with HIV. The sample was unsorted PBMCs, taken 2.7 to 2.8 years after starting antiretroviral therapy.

For the CDR3, the DNA is TGCGCCAGCAGCCCGGCAGGGGGTGAGGAGCAGTACTTC. Residues: CASSPAGGEEQYF. J is TRBJ2-7 and V is TRBV5-1, with 7 bases aligning to TRBD1. The CDR3 totals 13 residues. J was trimmed by 7 bases and V by 4 bases; bases with no gene match: 8. From germline, CDR1 is SGHRS and CDR2 YFSETQ.